The present T cell receptor (beta chain) was sequenced within a study of CD8 T cells in ankylosing spondylitis. Broader study findings: Disease-linked clones bore a CD8+ phenotype and were relatively rare in peripheral blood. Blood from ankylosing spondylitis patients appeared to carry a characteristic roughly 8-variant TCR beta motif.

This clonotype was seen ten or more times. The antigen is not known. TCRdb processed the 5' RACE reads anew with MiXCR; each CDR3 protein has one entry. Of roughly 46,000 distinct CDR3 sequences in the sample, about 4% were seen once. Germline values: CDR1 SGDLS, CDR2 YYNGEE. The ends lost 2 bases at V and 5 bases at J; junction bases unmatched: 7. The CDR3 is made up of 15 amino acids. The source is a female donor with ankylosing spondylitis or in good health (not recorded which). Specimen: blood, either unsorted or a sorted T cell fraction (not recorded which). The genes are TRBV9 and TRBJ1-1, with 9 nucleotides matching TRBD1. The CDR3 spells CASSVTGTGKTEAFF. As DNA, the CDR3 is TGTGCCAGCAGCGTCACCGGGACAGGGAAAACTGAAGCTTTCTTT.